The 17 T cell receptor beta chains below come from one sample, sequenced in a study of cytomegalovirus exposure and HLA in healthy donors. Both 60 Vbeta primers and 13 Jbeta primers went into the PCR. Sequencing was performed with immunoSEQ multiplex PCR; in TCRdb, only in-frame clones are kept and a portion is missing. The profile shows tens of thousands of clones, about 68% of them singletons. The sample taken for sequencing was PBMCs. These receptors were collected from a woman in her twenties or thirties in good health and CMV-seropositive.

This chain uses TRBV14 with TRBJ1-1, with 8 bases aligning to TRBD1. CDR3 length: 16 residues. CDR1 is SGHDN, CDR2 FVKESK, per germline. Trimming removed 4 bases from V and 0 bases from J; junction bases left unmatched: 7. CDR3 region: CASSPGQGRVNTEAFF. For the CDR3, the DNA is TGTGCCAGCAGCCCAGGACAGGGCAGGGTGAACACTGAAGCTTTCTTT.

The V and J genes are TRBV7-8 and TRBJ1-1; D not resolved. Germline V gene sequence: CDR1 SGHVS, CDR2 FQNEAQ. CDR3 length equals 12 residues. V dropped 5 bases and J dropped 5 bases, with 9 bases sitting between them. CDR3 DNA sequence: TGTGCCAGCAGCGTCCGAGGGACTGAAGCTTTCTTT. Encoded protein: CASSVRGTEAFF.

The rearrangement joins TRBV28 to TRBJ2-1, with 10 bases lining up with TRBD2. CDR3 length equals 16 residues. Germline CDR1 MDHEN, CDR2 SYDVKM. V dropped 7 bases and J dropped 10; count of bases not matched to a gene: 16. This CDR3 reads CASMPLAGEGRWEQFF. Written as DNA, the CDR3 is TGTGCCAGCATGCCTCTAGCGGGGGAGGGCCGTTGGGAGCAGTTCTTC.

The chain joins TRBV6-5 to TRBJ2-6; no definite D call. Trimming stripped 7 bases from V and 0 bases from J, with 10 bases between. CDR1 is MNHEY, CDR2 SVGAGI, per germline. CDR3 length: 15 residues. The CDR3 coding sequence is TGTGCCAGCACCCGACGGAGCTCTGGGGCCAACGTCCTGACTTTC. This translates into CASTRRSSGANVLTF.

The V call is TRBV10-3, the J call TRBJ2-1; 8 bases align to TRBD2. Trimming at V came to 4 bases and at J to 14 bases, leaving 7 bases not matched to a gene. The CDR3 loop spans 12 amino acids. Germline assignment: CDR1 ENHRY and CDR2 SYGVKD. The CDR3 loop is CAISGLAGIEFF. CDR3 coding DNA: TGTGCCATCAGTGGCCTAGCGGGTATAGAGTTCTTC.

The V gene is TRBV7-8, the J gene TRBJ2-3; 10 bases match TRBD2. The CDR3 is made up of 16 amino acids. The V and J ends lost 4 bases and 1 base, in that order; junction bases with no gene match: 5. Germline V gene sequence: CDR1 SGHVS, CDR2 FQNEAQ. For the CDR3, the DNA is TGTGCCAGCAGCTCCCTAGCGGGAGAGGGCACAGATACGCAGTATTTT. Its protein product is CASSSLAGEGTDTQYF.

The chain has TRBV9 and TRBJ2-5; 8 bases are a match to TRBD2. Trimming at V came to 0 bases and at J to 5 bases, leaving 15 bases not matched to a gene. The CDR3 consists of 18 residues. Germline V lookup: CDR1 SGDLS, CDR2 YYNGEE. CDR3 DNA sequence: TGTGCCAGCAGCGTAGGGCCCGGGGGGACTAGAGGGCGGGAGACCCAGTACTTC. Translation gives CASSVGPGGTRGRETQYF.

V and J are TRBV28 and TRBJ1-2; TRBD1 is a possible D gene (6 bases). V lost 2 bases and J 8 bases, leaving 24 bases between the germline ends. The CDR3 runs 17 residues. Germline CDR1 MDHEN, CDR2 SYDVKM. Here the CDR3 reads CASSLGGGQGHTGGYTF. The CDR3 DNA reads as TGTGCCAGCAGTTTAGGGGGGGGGCAGGGCCATACGGGAGGCTACACCTTC.

CDR3 in amino acids: CASSQDFLAGSFPSYEQYF. CDR3 sequence (DNA): TGCGCCAGCAGCCAAGATTTTCTAGCGGGAAGTTTCCCAAGCTACGAGCAGTACTTC. The chain carries TRBV4-1 and TRBJ2-7, with TRBD2 matching over 9 bases. J lost 3 bases, V lost 0 bases, and 15 bases had no gene match. The CDR3 sequence is 19 residues long. CDR1 MGHRA and CDR2 YSYEKL come from the germline V gene.

The chain couples TRBV15 to TRBJ2-1, with TRBD2 matching 12 bases. V trimming: 7 bases; J trimming: 6 bases; junction bases outside the gene matches: 10. The CDR3 extends over 16 amino acids. Germline V CDR1 and CDR2: LNHNV, YYDKDF (reference sequence). CDR3 DNA sequence: TGTGCCACCACAAGAGGACTAGCGGGAAGGAGCAATGAGCAGTTCTTC. Its protein product is CATTRGLAGRSNEQFF.

The chain couples TRBV9 to TRBJ2-5; 8 nucleotides agree with TRBD2. The trim removed 0 bases at V and 4 bases at J, leaving 5 bases unmatched. Germline values: CDR1 SGDLS, CDR2 YYNGEE. This CDR3 spans 15 amino acids. The CDR3 bases are TGTGCCAGCAGCGTAGACGGAGCGGGAGCAGAGACCCAGTACTTC. It is translated as CASSVDGAGAETQYF.

The chain has TRBV7-8 and TRBJ2-3, with 7 bases aligning to TRBD2. The V and J ends lost 1 base and 2 bases, in that order; junction bases with no gene match: 9. This CDR3 is 17 amino acids long. Germline CDR1 and CDR2: SGHVS and FQNEAQ. CDR3 DNA sequence: TGTGCCAGCAGCTTAGAGGGAGGGCTTTCCCTCACAGATACGCAGTATTTT. It yields the protein CASSLEGGLSLTDTQYF.

The rearrangement uses TRBV28 and TRBJ1-5, with 9 bases lining up with TRBD1. The CDR3 spans 13 residues. V was pared by 7 bases and J by 16 bases, with 14 bases of the junction left unmatched. Germline V gene data show CDR1 as MDHEN and CDR2 as SYDVKM. The CDR3 region has the DNA TGTGCCAGCACCAGGGACAGGGTACGCCCCGCCCATTTT. This encodes CASTRDRVRPAHF.

The V gene is TRBV21-1, the J gene TRBJ1-1; the D call TRBD1 from the table was never checked on the DNA. TRBV21-1 is marked as a pseudogene. This CDR3 spans 15 amino acids. CDR3 nucleotides: TGTGCCAGCAGCAAACCGGGACAGGCGAACACTGAAGCTTTCTTT. This codes for CASSKPGQANTEAFF.

The chain joins TRBV4-1 to TRBJ1-2, with TRBD1 identical over 7 bases. The CDR3 is 17 amino acids. The V and J ends lost 0 bases and 4 bases, in that order; junction bases with no gene match: 11. CDR1 and CDR2 (germline): MGHRA, YSYEKL. The CDR3 reads CASSQDPAEGALYGYTF. CDR3 in DNA: TGCGCCAGCAGCCAAGATCCTGCGGAGGGGGCCCTCTATGGCTACACCTTC.

The V gene is TRBV2, the J gene TRBJ2-7; TRBD2 is a possible D gene (5 bases). Germline V gene sequence: CDR1 SNHLY, CDR2 FYNNEI. This CDR3 is built from 15 residues. V was pared by 3 bases and J by 0 bases, with 12 bases between. The CDR3: CASSDLRGFSYEQYF. In DNA, the CDR3 is TGTGCCAGCAGTGACCTCCGGGGATTCTCCTACGAGCAGTACTTC.

The chain has TRBV6-5 and TRBJ2-7, with D possibly matching TRBD2 (6 bases). CDR3 length: 14 amino acids. V was cut by 6 bases and J by 7 bases, with 19 bases left in between. Per germline, CDR1 MNHEY and CDR2 SVGAGI. The CDR3 DNA sequence: TGTGCCAGCAGGCCGCCTAGCGCACGGGGGGAGCAGTACTTC. Its translation is CASRPPSARGEQYF.